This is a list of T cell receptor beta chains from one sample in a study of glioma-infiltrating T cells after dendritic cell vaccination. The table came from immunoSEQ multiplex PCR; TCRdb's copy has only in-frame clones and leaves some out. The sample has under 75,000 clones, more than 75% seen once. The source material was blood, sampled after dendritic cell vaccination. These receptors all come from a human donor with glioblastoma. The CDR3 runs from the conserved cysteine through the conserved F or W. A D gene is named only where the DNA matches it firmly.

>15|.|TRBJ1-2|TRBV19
CASRRDRTPNYGYTF
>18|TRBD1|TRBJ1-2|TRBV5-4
CASSFPATGGKYNYGYTF
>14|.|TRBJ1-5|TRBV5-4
CASSRDSKDQPQHF
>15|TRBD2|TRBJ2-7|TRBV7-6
CASSLGSGGTYEQYF
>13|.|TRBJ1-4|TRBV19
CASSILRNEKLFF
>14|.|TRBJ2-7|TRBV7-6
CASSPRRGSYEQYF
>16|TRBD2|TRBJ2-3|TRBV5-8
CASSLIVTSGGDTQYF
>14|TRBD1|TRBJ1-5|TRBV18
CASSPGTGNQPQHF
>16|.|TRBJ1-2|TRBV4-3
CASSGHGRGSNYGYTF
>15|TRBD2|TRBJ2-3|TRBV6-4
CASSDSSGGADTQYF
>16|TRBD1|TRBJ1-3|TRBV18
CASSPPNRGSGNTIYF
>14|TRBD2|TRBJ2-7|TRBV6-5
CASSRAGGAGEQYF
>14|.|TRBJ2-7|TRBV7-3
CASSGTRTFYEQYF
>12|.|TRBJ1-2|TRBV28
CASRSRNYGYTF
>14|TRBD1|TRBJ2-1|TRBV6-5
CASCRQGSYNEQFF
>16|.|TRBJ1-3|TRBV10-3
CAISDILGGSGNTIYF
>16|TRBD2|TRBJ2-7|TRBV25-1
CASSVGSRGDTYEQYF
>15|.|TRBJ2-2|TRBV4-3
CASSQVRGSTGELFF
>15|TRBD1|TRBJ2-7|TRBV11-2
CASSVGTGGIVEQYF
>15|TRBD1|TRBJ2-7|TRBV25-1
CASSEWGTGFREQYF
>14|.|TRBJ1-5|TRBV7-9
CASSQGHFNQPQHF
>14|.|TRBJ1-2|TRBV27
CASSLVGVPNPPTF
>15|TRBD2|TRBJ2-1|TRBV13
CASSLSGGAYNEQFF
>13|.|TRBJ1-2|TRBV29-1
CSARDGGYYGYTF
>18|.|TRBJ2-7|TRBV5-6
CASSLLDSSSPGFGEQYF
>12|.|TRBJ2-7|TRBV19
CASSATSYEQYF
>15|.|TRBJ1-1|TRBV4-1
CASSQEGAMNTEAFF
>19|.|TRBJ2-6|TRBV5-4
CASSLVFRTDYSGANVLTF
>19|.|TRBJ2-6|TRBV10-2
CASSDIYEFTHSGANVLTF
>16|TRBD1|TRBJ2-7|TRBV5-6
CASSLARQGRSDEQYF
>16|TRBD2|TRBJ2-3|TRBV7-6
CASSLGLAGGRDTQYF
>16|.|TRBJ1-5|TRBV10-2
CASSDGHFEMNQPQHF
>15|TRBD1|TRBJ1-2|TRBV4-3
CASSVRDSQTGGYTF
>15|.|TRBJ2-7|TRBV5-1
CASSGGDSPPYEQYF
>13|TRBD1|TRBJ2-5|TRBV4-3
CASSRQGQETQYF
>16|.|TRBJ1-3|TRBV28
CASIAGLFPPGNTIYF
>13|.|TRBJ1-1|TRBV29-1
CSVELGTPYAAFF
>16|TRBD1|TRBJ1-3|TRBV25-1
CASSDGTGGSGNTIYF
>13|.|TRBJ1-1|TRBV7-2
CASSLSAGFQAFF
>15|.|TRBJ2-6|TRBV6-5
CASSIQVSGANVLTF
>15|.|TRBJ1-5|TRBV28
CASSPDSIANQPQHF